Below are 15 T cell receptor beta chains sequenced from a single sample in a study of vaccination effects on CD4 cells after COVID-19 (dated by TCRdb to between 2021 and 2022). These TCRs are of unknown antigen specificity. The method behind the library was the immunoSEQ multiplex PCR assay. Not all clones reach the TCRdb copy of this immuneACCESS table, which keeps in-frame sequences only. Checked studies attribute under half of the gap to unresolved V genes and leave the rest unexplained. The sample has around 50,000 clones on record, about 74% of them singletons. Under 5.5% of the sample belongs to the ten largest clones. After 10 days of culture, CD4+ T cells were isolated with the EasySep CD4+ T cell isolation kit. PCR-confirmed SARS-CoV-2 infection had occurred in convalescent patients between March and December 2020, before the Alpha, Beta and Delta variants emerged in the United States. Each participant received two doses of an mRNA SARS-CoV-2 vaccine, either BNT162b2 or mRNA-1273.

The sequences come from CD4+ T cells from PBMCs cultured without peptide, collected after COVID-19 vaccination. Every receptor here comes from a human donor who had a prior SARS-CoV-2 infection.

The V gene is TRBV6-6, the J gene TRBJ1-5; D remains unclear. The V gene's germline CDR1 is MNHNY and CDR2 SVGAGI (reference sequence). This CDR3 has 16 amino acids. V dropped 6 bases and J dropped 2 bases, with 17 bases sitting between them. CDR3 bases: TGTGCCAGCAGCCCCGGGCGCGGTAAGGGCAATCAGCCCCAGCATTTT. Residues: CASSPGRGKGNQPQHF.

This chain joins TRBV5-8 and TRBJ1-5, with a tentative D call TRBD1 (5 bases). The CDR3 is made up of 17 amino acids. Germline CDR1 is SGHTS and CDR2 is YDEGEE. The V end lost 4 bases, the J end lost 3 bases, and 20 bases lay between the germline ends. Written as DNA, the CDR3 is TGTGCCAGCAGCGACACCGACGGGACGGGGGACAATCAGCCCCAGCATTTT. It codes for CASSDTDGTGDNQPQHF.

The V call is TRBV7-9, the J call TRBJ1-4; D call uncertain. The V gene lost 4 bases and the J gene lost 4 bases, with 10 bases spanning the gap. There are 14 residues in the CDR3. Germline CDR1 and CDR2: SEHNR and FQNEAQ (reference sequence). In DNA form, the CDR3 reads TGTGCCAGCAGCTCGGAGGGCGGTAATGAAAAACTGTTTTTT. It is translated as CASSSEGGNEKLFF.

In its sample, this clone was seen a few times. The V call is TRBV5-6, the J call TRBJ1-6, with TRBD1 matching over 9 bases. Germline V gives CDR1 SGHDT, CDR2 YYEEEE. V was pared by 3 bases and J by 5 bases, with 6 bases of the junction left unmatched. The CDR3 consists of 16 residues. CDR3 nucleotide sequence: TGTGCCAGCAGCTCAGCAGGGACAGGGAATAATTCACCCCTCCACTTT. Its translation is CASSSAGTGNNSPLHF.

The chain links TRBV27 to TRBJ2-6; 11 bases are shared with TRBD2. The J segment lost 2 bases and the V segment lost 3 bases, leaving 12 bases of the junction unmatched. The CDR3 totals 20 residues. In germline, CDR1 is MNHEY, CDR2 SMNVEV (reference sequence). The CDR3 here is CASSLWRVAGGPPGANVLTF. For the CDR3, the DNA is TGTGCCAGCAGTTTGTGGCGCGTAGCGGGAGGGCCCCCTGGGGCCAACGTCCTGACTTTC.

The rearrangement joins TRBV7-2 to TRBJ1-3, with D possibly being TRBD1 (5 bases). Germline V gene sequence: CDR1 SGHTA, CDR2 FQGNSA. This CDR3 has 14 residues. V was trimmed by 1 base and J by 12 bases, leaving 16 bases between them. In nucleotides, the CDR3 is TGTGCCAGCAGCTTAGACAGACAGTCCTCCGACATATATTTT. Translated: CASSLDRQSSDIYF. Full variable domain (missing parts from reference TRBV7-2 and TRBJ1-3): GAGVSQSPSNKVTEKGKDVELRCDPISGHTALYWYRQSLGQGLEFLIYFQGNSAPDKSGLPSDRFSAERTGGSVSTLTIQRTQQEDSAVYLCASSLDRQSSDIYFGEGSWLTVV.

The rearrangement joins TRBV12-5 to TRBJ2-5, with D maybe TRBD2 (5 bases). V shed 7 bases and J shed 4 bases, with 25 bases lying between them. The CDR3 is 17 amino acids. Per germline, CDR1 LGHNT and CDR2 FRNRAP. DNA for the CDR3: TGTGCTAGTGCCCCCGGACTTGGCGACTCATTAGGAGAGACCCAGTACTTC. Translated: CASAPGLGDSLGETQYF.

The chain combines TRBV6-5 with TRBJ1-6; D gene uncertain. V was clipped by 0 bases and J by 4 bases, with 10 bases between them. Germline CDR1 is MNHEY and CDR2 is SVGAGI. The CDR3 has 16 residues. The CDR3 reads CASSYSGQTYNSPLHF. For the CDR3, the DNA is TGTGCCAGCAGTTACTCGGGCCAGACGTATAATTCACCCCTCCACTTT.

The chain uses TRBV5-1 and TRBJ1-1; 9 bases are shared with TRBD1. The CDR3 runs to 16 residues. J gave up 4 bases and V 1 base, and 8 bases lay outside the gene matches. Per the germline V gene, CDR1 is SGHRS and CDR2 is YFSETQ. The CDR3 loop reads CASSLLTGGESTEAFF. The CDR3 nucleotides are TGCGCCAGCAGCTTGTTAACAGGGGGCGAGAGCACTGAAGCTTTCTTT.

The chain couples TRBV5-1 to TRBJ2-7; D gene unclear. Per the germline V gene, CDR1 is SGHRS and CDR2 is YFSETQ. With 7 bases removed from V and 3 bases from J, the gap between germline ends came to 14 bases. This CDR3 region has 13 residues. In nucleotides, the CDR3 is TGCGCCAGCCGCCTACAGATGAACTACGAGCAGTACTTC. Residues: CASRLQMNYEQYF.

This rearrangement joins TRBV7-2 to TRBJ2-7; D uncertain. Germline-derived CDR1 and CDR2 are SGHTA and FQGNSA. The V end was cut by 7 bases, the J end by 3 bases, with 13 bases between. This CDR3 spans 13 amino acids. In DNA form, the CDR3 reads TGTGCCAGCACCTGGCGCCCTGGCTACGAGCAGTACTTC. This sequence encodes CASTWRPGYEQYF.

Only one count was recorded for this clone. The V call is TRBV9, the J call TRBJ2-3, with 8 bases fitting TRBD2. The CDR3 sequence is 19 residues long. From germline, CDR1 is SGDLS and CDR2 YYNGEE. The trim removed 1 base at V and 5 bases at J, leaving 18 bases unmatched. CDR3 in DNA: TGTGCCAGCAGCGTACTGGGGCGAGATAGCGGGGAATTACAAGATACGCAGTATTTT. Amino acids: CASSVLGRDSGELQDTQYF.

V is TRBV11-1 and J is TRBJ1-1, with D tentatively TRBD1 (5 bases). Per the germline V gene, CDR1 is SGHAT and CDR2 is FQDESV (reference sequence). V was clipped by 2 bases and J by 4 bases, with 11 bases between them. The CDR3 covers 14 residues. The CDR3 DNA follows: TGTGCCAGCAGCTTAAGTAGGGGCTCCACTGAAGCTTTCTTT. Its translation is CASSLSRGSTEAFF.

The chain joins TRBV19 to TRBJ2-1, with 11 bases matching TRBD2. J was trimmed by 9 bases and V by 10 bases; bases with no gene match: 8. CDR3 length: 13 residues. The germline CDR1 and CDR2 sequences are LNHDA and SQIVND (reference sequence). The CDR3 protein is CATLAGGGVEQFF. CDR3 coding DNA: TGTGCCACCTTAGCGGGAGGGGGGGTTGAGCAGTTCTTC. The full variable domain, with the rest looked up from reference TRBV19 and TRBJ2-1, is DGGITQSPKYLFRKEGQNVTLSCEQNLNHDAMYWYRQDPGQGLRLIYYSQIVNDFQKGDIAEGYSVSREKKESFPLTVTSAQKNPTAFYLCATLAGGGVEQFFGPGTRLTVL.

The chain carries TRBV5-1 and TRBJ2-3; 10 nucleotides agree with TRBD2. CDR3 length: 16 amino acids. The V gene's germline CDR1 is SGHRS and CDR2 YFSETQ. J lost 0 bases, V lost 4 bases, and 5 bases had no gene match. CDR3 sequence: CASSVLAGLSTDTQYF. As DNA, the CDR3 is TGCGCCAGCAGCGTACTAGCGGGATTGAGCACAGATACGCAGTATTTT.